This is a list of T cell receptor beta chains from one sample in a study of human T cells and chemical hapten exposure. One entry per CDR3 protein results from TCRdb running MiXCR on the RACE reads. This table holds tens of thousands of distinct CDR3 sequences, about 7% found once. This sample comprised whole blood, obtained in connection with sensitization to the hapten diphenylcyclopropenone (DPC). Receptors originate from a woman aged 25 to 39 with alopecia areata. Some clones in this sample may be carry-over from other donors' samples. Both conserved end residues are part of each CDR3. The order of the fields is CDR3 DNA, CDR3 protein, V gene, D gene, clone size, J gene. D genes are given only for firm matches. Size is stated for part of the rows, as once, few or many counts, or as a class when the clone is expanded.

TGTGCCAGCAGTCGTGCCGGGACAGGGGGTCAGCCCCAGCATTTT,CASSRAGTGGQPQHF,TRBV6-2/TRBV6-3,TRBD1,.,TRBJ1-5
TGCAGTGCTAGCCTCTGGGGGGAGGCTAGTCGACGGGCAGATACGCAGTATTTT,CSASLWGEASRRADTQYF,TRBV20-1,.,many,TRBJ2-3
TGTGCCAGCAGTCGCAGCGGGGATTACACAGATACGCAGTATTTT,CASSRSGDYTDTQYF,TRBV6-5,TRBD2,many,TRBJ2-3
TGTGCCAGCAGTTACAGGGGGCAACCCTACGAGCAGTACTTC,CASSYRGQPYEQYF,TRBV27,TRBD1,many,TRBJ2-7
TGTGCCAGCAGCCGACACCGTCCGGGACCCGGGCAAGAGACCCAGTACTTC,CASSRHRPGPGQETQYF,TRBV5-6,.,many,TRBJ2-5
TGTGCCAGCAGCAAGGGGACAGGGCCCTACGAGCAGTACTTC,CASSKGTGPYEQYF,TRBV11-3,TRBD1,many,TRBJ2-7
TGTGCCAGCAGTATACCGGACAGGGGGCGCGACTATGGCTACACCTTC,CASSIPDRGRDYGYTF,TRBV6-1,TRBD1,many,TRBJ1-2
TGTGCCAGCAGCTTTGAGGGGATCTACTACAATGAGCAGTTCTTC,CASSFEGIYYNEQFF,TRBV5-5,.,many,TRBJ2-1
TGTGCCAGCAGCGTATCTCTAGCGGGGGGAGGTGAGCAGTTCTTC,CASSVSLAGGGEQFF,TRBV9,TRBD2,many,TRBJ2-1
TGCGCCAGCAGCAGAACAGGGGGCGTAAATTCACCCCTCCACTTT,CASSRTGGVNSPLHF,TRBV5-1,TRBD1,many,TRBJ1-6
TGTGCCAGCAGCTTGACAGGGACAGATACGCAGTATTTT,CASSLTGTDTQYF,TRBV12-3/TRBV12-4,TRBD1,many,TRBJ2-3
TGTGCCAGCAGCCAATCCGGGACAGGGAATGAAAAACTGTTTTTT,CASSQSGTGNEKLFF,TRBV7-2,TRBD1,.,TRBJ1-4
TGTGCCAGTAGTATCCCCGGGACCTATGGGGTCAATGAGCAGTTCTTC,CASSIPGTYGVNEQFF,TRBV19,.,.,TRBJ2-1
TGTGCCAGCAGACTCCGGGACAGGGCTGACACCATATATTTT,CASRLRDRADTIYF,TRBV12-3/TRBV12-4,TRBD1,many,TRBJ1-3
TGTGCCAGCAGCTTAGATCGCAGGGCCCACAATGAGCAGTTCTTC,CASSLDRRAHNEQFF,TRBV11-1,.,many,TRBJ2-1
TGTGCCAGCAGTTTCAGGCGGGGGGTACAAGAGACCCAGTACTTC,CASSFRRGVQETQYF,TRBV12-3/TRBV12-4,TRBD2,many,TRBJ2-5
TGCAGCGTTGAAGTGTTGGATCCCACGCGGTTATACAATGAGCAGTTCTTC,CSVEVLDPTRLYNEQFF,TRBV29-1,.,many,TRBJ2-1
TGTGCCCACGGCGGGGGTACCACAGATACGCAGTATTTT,CAHGGGTTDTQYF,TRBV10-3,TRBD2,many,TRBJ2-3
TGTGCCAGCTCACCTGAACAGGGGAAAAACACTGAAGCTTTCTTT,CASSPEQGKNTEAFF,TRBV18,TRBD1,many,TRBJ1-1
TGTGCCAGCAAGGACAGGGGGACTCCCACAGATACGCAGTATTTT,CASKDRGTPTDTQYF,TRBV11-2,TRBD1,many,TRBJ2-3
TGCAGTGCTAGAGATGGATACGGGGGGGACACTGAAGCTTTCTTT,CSARDGYGGDTEAFF,TRBV20-1,.,.,TRBJ1-1
TGTGCCAGCAGCCACCTCTCGGGACAGGGGGTGAACTATGGCTACACCTTC,CASSHLSGQGVNYGYTF,TRBV3-1,TRBD1,few,TRBJ1-2
TGTGCCAGCAGCTTTGGGACAGGGGTTCGTAGAGATACGCAGTATTTT,CASSFGTGVRRDTQYF,TRBV11-2,TRBD1,many,TRBJ2-3
TGTGCCAGCAGCGCCGGGGGGTTGAACGAGCAGTACTTC,CASSAGGLNEQYF,TRBV9,TRBD2,many,TRBJ2-7
TGTGCCACCCAAGACACAACCTCTGGGGCCAACGTCCTGACTTTC,CATQDTTSGANVLTF,TRBV15,.,many,TRBJ2-6
TGTGCCAGCTCACCAAGGCGCACAGATACGCAGTATTTT,CASSPRRTDTQYF,TRBV18,.,many,TRBJ2-3
TGTGCCAGCACCCCCACAGGACAGGGCGACACTGAAGCTTTCTTT,CASTPTGQGDTEAFF,TRBV28,TRBD1,many,TRBJ1-1
TGTGCCAGCAGCGCGACTTACAGCTATGTCCAAGAGACCCAGTACTTC,CASSATYSYVQETQYF,TRBV7-9,.,few,TRBJ2-5
TGTGCCAGCAGGCCGGGAGGGTACTACGAGCAGTACTTC,CASRPGGYYEQYF,TRBV2,TRBD2,.,TRBJ2-7
TGTGCCAGTAGTACCTACAGTATGGGGGCGCAATCTGGTACGCAGTATTTT,CASSTYSMGAQSGTQYF,TRBV19,.,many,TRBJ2-3